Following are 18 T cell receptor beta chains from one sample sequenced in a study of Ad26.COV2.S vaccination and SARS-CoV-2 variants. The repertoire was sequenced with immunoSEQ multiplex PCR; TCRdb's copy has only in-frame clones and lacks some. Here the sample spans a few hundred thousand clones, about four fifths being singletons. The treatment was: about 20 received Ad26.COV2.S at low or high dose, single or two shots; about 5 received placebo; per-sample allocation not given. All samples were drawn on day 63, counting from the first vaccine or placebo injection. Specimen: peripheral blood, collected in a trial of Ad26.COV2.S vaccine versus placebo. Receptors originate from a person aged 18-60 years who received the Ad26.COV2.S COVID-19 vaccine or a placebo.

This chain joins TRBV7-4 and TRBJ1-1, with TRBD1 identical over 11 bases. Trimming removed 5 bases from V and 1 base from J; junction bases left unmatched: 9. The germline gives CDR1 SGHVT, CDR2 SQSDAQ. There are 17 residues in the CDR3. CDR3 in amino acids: CASSTGQGERGNTEAFF. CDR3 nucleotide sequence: TGTGCCAGCAGCACGGGACAGGGGGAAAGAGGGAACACTGAAGCTTTCTTT.

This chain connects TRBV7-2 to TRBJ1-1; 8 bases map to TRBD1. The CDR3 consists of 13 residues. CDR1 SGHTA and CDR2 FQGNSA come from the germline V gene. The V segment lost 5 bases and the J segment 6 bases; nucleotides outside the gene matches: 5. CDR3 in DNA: TGTGCCAGCAGCCCCCAGGGGGCCTCTGAAGCTTTCTTT. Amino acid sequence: CASSPQGASEAFF.

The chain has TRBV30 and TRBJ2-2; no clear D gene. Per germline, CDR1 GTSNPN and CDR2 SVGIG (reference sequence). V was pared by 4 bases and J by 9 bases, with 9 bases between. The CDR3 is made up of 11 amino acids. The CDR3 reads CAWTISRELFF. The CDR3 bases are TGTGCCTGGACTATTTCGAGGGAGCTGTTTTTT.

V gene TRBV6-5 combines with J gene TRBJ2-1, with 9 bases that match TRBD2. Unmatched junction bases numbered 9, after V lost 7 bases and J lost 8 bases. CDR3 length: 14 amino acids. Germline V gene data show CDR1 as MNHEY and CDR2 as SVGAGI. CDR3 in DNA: TGTGCCAGCACCGGAGCGGGGGGACACCATGAGCAGTTCTTC. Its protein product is CASTGAGGHHEQFF.

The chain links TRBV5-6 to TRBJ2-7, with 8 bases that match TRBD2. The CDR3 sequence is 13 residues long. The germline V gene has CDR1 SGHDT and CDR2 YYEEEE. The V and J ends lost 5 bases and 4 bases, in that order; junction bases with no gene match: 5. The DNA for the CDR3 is TGTGCCAGCAGTTCCGGGACTAGATACGAGCAGTACTTC. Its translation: CASSSGTRYEQYF.

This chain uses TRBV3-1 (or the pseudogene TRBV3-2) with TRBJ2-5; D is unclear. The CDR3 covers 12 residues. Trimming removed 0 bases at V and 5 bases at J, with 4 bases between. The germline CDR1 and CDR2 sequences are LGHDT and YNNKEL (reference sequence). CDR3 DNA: TGTGCCAGCAGCCAAGATCGGGAGACCCAGTACTTC. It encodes CASSQDRETQYF.

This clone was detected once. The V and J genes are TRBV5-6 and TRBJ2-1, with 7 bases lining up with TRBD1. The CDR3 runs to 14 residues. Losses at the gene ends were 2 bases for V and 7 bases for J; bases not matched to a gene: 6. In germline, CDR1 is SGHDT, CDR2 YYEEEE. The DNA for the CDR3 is TGTGCCAGCAGCTTCCGAAGGGGGCAAAATGAGCAGTTCTTC. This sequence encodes CASSFRRGQNEQFF.

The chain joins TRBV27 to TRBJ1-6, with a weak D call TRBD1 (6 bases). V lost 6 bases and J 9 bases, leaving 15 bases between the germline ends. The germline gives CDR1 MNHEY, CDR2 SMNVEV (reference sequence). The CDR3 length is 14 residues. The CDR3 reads CASREMGAGSPLHF. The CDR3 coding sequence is TGTGCCAGCAGGGAAATGGGGGCAGGTTCACCCCTCCACTTT.

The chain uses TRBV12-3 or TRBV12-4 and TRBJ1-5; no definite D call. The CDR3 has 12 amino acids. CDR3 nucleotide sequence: TGTGACACCGGGGAGGGCGAACAGCCCCAGCATTTT. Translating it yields CDTGEGEQPQHF.

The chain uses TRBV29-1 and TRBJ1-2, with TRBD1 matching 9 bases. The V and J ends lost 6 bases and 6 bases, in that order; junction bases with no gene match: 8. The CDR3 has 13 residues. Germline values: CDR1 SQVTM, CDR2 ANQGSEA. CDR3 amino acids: CSVKPTGGNGYTF. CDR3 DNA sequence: TGCAGCGTCAAACCCACAGGGGGCAATGGCTACACCTTC.

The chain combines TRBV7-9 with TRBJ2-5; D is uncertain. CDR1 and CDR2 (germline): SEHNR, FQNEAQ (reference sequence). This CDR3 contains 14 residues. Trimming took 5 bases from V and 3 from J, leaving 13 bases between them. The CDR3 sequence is CASSQPNSKETQYF. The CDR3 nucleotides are TGTGCCAGCAGCCAGCCTAACAGTAAAGAGACCCAGTACTTC.

The CDR3 here is CASSLSGAQSEAFF. The CDR3 DNA reads TGTGCCAGCAGCTTATCGGGGGCCCAGAGTGAAGCTTTCTTT. The chain uses TRBV7-2 and TRBJ1-1; TRBD1 is a possible D gene (6 bases). The CDR3 is 14 amino acids. Germline V CDR1 and CDR2: SGHTA, FQGNSA. Trimming cost V 2 bases and J 7 bases, with 14 bases left between them.

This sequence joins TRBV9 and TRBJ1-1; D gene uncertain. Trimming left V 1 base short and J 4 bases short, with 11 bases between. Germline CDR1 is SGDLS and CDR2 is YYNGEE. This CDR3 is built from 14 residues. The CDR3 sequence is CASSVSGFRTEAFF. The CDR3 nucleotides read TGTGCCAGCAGCGTATCAGGTTTTCGCACTGAAGCTTTCTTT.

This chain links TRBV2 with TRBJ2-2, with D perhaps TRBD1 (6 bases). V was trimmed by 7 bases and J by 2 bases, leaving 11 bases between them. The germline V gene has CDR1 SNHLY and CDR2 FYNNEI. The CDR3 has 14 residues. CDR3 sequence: CASKQGSNTGELFF. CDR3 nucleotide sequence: TGTGCCAGCAAACAGGGATCTAACACCGGGGAGCTGTTTTTT.

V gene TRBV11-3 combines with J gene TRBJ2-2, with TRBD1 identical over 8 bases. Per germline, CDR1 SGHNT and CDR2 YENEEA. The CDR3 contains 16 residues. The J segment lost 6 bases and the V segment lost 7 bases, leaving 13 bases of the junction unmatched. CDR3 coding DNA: TGTGCCAGCACCTTCGATGGACAGGGTCGATCCGGGGAGCTGTTTTTT. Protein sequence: CASTFDGQGRSGELFF.

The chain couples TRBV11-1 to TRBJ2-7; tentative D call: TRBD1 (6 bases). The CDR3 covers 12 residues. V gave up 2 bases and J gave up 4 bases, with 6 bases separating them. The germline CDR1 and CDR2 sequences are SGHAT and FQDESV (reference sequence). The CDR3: CASSLRGYEQYF. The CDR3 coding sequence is TGTGCCAGCAGCTTAAGGGGGTACGAGCAGTACTTC. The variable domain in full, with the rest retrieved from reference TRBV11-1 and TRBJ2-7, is EAEVAQSPRYKITEKSQAVAFWCDPISGHATLYWYRQILGQGPELLVQFQDESVVDDSQLPKDRFSAERLKGVDSTLKIQPAELGDSAMYLCASSLRGYEQYFGPGTRLTVT.

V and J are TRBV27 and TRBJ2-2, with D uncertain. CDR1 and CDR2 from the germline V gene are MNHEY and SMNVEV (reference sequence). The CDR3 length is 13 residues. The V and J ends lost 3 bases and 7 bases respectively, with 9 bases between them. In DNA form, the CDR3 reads TGTGCCAGCAGTTTGAGGTGGGGCGGGGAGCTGTTTTTT. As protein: CASSLRWGGELFF.

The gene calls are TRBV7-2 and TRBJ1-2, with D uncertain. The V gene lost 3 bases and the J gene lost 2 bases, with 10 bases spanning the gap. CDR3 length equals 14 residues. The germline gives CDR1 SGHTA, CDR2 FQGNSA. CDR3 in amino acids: CASSFSQQNYGYTF. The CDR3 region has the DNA TGTGCCAGCAGCTTTAGTCAACAAAACTATGGCTACACCTTC.